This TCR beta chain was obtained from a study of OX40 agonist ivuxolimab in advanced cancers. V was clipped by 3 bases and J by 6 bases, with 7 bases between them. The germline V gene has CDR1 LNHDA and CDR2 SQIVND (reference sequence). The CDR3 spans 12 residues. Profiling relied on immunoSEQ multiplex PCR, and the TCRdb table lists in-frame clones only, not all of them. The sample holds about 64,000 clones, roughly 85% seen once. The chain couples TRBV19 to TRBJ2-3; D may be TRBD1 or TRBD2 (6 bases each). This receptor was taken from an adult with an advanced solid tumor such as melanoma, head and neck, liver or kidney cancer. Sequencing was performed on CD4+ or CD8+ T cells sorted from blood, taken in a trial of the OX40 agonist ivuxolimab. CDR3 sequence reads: CASSMGGDTQYF. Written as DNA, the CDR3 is TGTGCCAGTAGTATGGGGGGCGATACGCAGTATTTT. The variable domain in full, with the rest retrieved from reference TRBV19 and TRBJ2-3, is DGGITQSPKYLFRKEGQNVTLSCEQNLNHDAMYWYRQDPGQGLRLIYYSQIVNDFQKGDIAEGYSVSREKKESFPLTVTSAQKNPTAFYLCASSMGGDTQYFGPGTRLTVL.